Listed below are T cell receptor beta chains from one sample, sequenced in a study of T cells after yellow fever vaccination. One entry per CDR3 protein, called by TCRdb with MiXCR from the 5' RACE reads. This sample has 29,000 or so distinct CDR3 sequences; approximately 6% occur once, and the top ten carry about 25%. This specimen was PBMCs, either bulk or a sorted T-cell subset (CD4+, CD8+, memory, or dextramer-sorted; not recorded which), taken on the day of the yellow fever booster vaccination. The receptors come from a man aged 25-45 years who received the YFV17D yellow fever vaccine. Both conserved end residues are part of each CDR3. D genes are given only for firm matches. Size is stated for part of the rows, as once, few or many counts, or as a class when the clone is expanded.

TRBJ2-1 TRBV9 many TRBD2 TGTGCCAGCAGCGTAGTCCTAGCGGGAGTTCGGGAGCAGTTCTTC CASSVVLAGVREQFF
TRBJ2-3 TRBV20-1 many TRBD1 TGCAGTGCTAGAGACGAGACAGGGCCCACAGATACGCAGTATTTT CSARDETGPTDTQYF
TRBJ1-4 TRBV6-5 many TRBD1 TGTGCCAGCAGATTAACAGGGGGCAGGGATGAAAAACTGTTTTTT CASRLTGGRDEKLFF
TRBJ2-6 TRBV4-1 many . TGCGCCAGCAGCCAAGACCCCCAACCGACGGGGGCCAACGTCCTGACTTTC CASSQDPQPTGANVLTF
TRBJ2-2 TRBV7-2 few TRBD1 TGTGCCAGCAGCTTGTCGTCTGGGACAGGGAACCCCGGGGAGCTGTTTTTT CASSLSSGTGNPGELFF
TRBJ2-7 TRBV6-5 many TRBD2 TGTGCCAGCATAGTTACCGGGACTAGCTACTCCGAGCAGTACTTC CASIVTGTSYSEQYF
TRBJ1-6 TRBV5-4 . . TGTGCCAGCAGCTTGTCACAGGGATCCTCACCCCTCCACTTT CASSLSQGSSPLHF
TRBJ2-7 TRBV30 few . TGTGCCTGGAGTGTACTCAGTGGCTACGAGCAGTACTTC CAWSVLSGYEQYF
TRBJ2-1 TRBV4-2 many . TGTGCCAGCAGCCCTTATACTCCCTCCAATGAGCAGTTCTTC CASSPYTPSNEQFF
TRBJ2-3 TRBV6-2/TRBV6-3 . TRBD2 TGTGCCAGCAGAGGCGGGAGCGCGGGTACGCAGTATTTT CASRGGSAGTQYF
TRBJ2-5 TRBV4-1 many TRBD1 TGCGCCAGCAGCCAGGGGACAGGGGGCATGGAGACCCAGTACTTC CASSQGTGGMETQYF
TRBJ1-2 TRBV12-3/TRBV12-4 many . TGTGCCACCCCGGGAGGGGGAGTGAACTATGGCTACACCTTC CATPGGGVNYGYTF
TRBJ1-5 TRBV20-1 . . TGCAGTGCTAGGGGTGCGGGGGGCCGGAATCAGCCCCAGCATTTT CSARGAGGRNQPQHF
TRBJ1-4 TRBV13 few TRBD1 TGTGCCAGCAGCTCCCTACGACAGGGCCGAAATGAAAAACTGTTTTTT CASSSLRQGRNEKLFF
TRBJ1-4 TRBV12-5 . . TGTGCTAGTGGTTTGCCCCGTGAAAAACTGTTTTTT CASGLPREKLFF
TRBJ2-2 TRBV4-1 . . TGCGCCAGCAGCCAAGACCCGAACACCGGGGAGCTGTTTTTT CASSQDPNTGELFF
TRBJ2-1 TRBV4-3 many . TGCGCCAGCAGCCCGTGGGAGGGGGACGCGTTGTACAATGAGCAGTTCTTC CASSPWEGDALYNEQFF
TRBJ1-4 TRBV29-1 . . TGCAGCGTTAAAGTCCCTCCGGGGGAAAAACTGTTTTTT CSVKVPPGEKLFF